The 17 T cell receptor beta chains given below trace back to one sample, sequenced in a study of identifying expanded T cells in peripheral blood. Generated by immunoSEQ multiplex PCR, the TCRdb table keeps only in-frame clones and is missing some. Of about 90,000 clones in the sample, about 88% were seen once. The sequencing input was blood. These receptor sequences come from a person aged 18 to 69 in good health.

The chain carries TRBV11-3 and TRBJ1-6; no reliable D call. There are 12 residues in the CDR3. The V gene's germline CDR1 is SGHNT and CDR2 YENEEA. V lost 1 base and J 8 bases, leaving 3 bases between the germline ends. CDR3 sequence reads: CASSLGYSPLHF. The CDR3 DNA reads TGTGCCAGCAGCTTAGGGTATTCACCCCTCCACTTT.

The CDR3, as DNA: TGCGCCAGCAGCCAAACCAGGGGCCGAGAAAAACTGTTTTTT. Amino acids: CASSQTRGREKLFF. The rearrangement joins TRBV4-1 to TRBJ1-4; a possible D gene is TRBD1 (6 bases). Per germline, CDR1 MGHRA and CDR2 YSYEKL. The CDR3 length is 14 residues. Between the trimmed V and J ends, which lost 2 bases and 8 bases, there was a span of 12 bases.

The chain couples TRBV18 to TRBJ1-5; 9 bases are shared with TRBD1. V shed 2 bases and J 8 bases; nucleotides not matched to a gene: 1. This CDR3 region has 13 residues. Germline assignment: CDR1 KGHSH and CDR2 LQKENI. CDR3 sequence: CASSPDRGEPQHF. The CDR3 DNA is TGTGCCAGCTCACCAGACAGGGGGGAGCCCCAGCATTTT.

The chain joins TRBV7-2 to TRBJ2-1; 11 bases fit TRBD2. This CDR3 region has 16 residues. Per the germline V gene, CDR1 is SGHTA and CDR2 is FQGNSA. V gave up 5 bases and J gave up 9 bases; unmatched junction bases: 12. CDR3 sequence reads: CASSLAVAGGPIEQFF. In DNA form, the CDR3 reads TGTGCCAGCAGCCTCGCCGTAGCGGGGGGGCCGATTGAGCAGTTCTTC. Looking up the rest from reference TRBV7-2 and TRBJ2-1 gives the full variable domain: GAGVSQSPSNKVTEKGKDVELRCDPISGHTALYWYRQSLGQGLEFLIYFQGNSAPDKSGLPSDRFSAERTGGSVSTLTIQRTQQEDSAVYLCASSLAVAGGPIEQFFGPGTRLTVL.

The rearrangement joins TRBV6-1 to TRBJ2-1; D may be TRBD2 (7 bases). Trimming took 1 base from V and 6 from J, leaving 13 bases between them. The CDR3 runs to 15 residues. Germline CDR1 is MNHNS and CDR2 is SASEGT. The CDR3 sequence is CASSEERGGANEQFF. Here the CDR3 DNA reads TGTGCCAGCAGTGAAGAGAGGGGGGGGGCCAATGAGCAGTTCTTC.

The CDR3 here is CASRTGGEETQYF. The DNA for the CDR3 is TGTGCCAGTAGGACAGGGGGGGAAGAGACCCAGTACTTC. The rearrangement joins TRBV19 to TRBJ2-5; 9 nucleotides line up with TRBD1. The V gene's germline CDR1 is LNHDA and CDR2 SQIVND (reference sequence). V trimming: 6 bases; J trimming: 3 bases; junction bases outside the gene matches: 2. There are 13 residues in the CDR3. Together with reference TRBV19 and TRBJ2-5, the CDR3 gives the full variable domain: DGGITQSPKYLFRKEGQNVTLSCEQNLNHDAMYWYRQDPGQGLRLIYYSQIVNDFQKGDIAEGYSVSREKKESFPLTVTSAQKNPTAFYLCASRTGGEETQYFGPGTRLLVL.

This chain links TRBV29-1 with TRBJ2-3; no definite D call. V lost 1 base, J lost 3 bases, and 5 bases lay in between. The CDR3 has 12 residues. CDR1 and CDR2 from the germline V gene are SQVTM and ANQGSEA. The CDR3 protein is CSVEGGTDTQYF. DNA of the CDR3: TGCAGCGTTGAAGGGGGTACAGATACGCAGTATTTT.

V and J are TRBV5-1 and TRBJ1-3, with D uncertain. CDR3 length: 15 amino acids. The V gene's germline CDR1 is SGHRS and CDR2 YFSETQ. V was pared by 9 bases and J by 0 bases, with 16 bases between. CDR3 sequence reads: CATRFGTHSGNTIYF. In nucleotides, the CDR3 is TGCGCCACCCGTTTCGGTACCCACTCTGGAAACACCATATATTTT.

The rearrangement links TRBV4-1 to TRBJ1-2; a possible D gene is TRBD1 (5 bases). The V gene's germline CDR1 is MGHRA and CDR2 YSYEKL. V lost 1 base and J 1 base, leaving 19 bases between the germline ends. The CDR3 is made up of 18 amino acids. In nucleotides, the CDR3 is TGCGCCAGCAGCCAAGGACCCAGAAGAGGGGTACTTAACTATGGCTACACCTTC. Translation: CASSQGPRRGVLNYGYTF.

The chain has TRBV29-1 and TRBJ2-5; tentatively, D is TRBD1 (7 bases). V was trimmed by 7 bases and J by 5 bases, leaving 14 bases between them. The CDR3 covers 12 residues. Germline CDR1 reads SQVTM; CDR2 reads ANQGSEA. As DNA, the CDR3 is TGCAGCGCGCCCTCAGGGGGGGAGACCCAGTACTTC. It yields the protein CSAPSGGETQYF.

This chain uses TRBV2 with TRBJ1-1; D perhaps matches TRBD1 (6 bases). Trimming took 7 bases from V and 10 from J, leaving 22 bases between them. This CDR3 comprises 14 residues. The V gene's germline CDR1 is SNHLY and CDR2 FYNNEI. The DNA for the CDR3 is TGTGCCAGCACCGGGGGGGCAGGACGGGTAGGAGCTTTCTTT. Translated: CASTGGAGRVGAFF.

The chain is built from TRBV10-1 and TRBJ2-7, with D perhaps matching TRBD1 or TRBD2 (5 bases each). CDR1 and CDR2 from the germline V gene are WNHNN and SYGVQD (reference sequence). The germline V and J ends were trimmed by 2 bases and 0 bases, with 11 bases remaining between them. This CDR3 is 15 amino acids long. Here the CDR3 DNA reads TGCGCCAGCAGTGAGAGCCCGGGACCCTCCTACGAGCAGTACTTC. It translates to CASSESPGPSYEQYF.

The chain recombines TRBV7-9 with TRBJ2-1; TRBD2 aligns across 11 bases. V lost 4 bases, J lost 3 bases, and 2 bases stayed unmatched. CDR1 and CDR2 from the germline V gene are SEHNR and FQNEAQ (reference sequence). The CDR3 is 15 residues long. The CDR3, as DNA: TGTGCCAGCAGCTCAGGGACTAGCGGCTACAATGAGCAGTTCTTC. As protein: CASSSGTSGYNEQFF.

This sequence joins TRBV6-5 and TRBJ1-2; TRBD1 matches 7 bases. CDR1 is MNHEY and CDR2 is SVGAGI in the germline V gene. The CDR3 runs to 13 residues. Trimming at V came to 4 bases and at J to 4 bases, leaving 3 bases not matched to a gene. Here the CDR3 reads CASSSDRFYGYTF. The CDR3 bases are TGTGCCAGCAGTTCGGACAGGTTCTATGGCTACACCTTC.

The genes are TRBV6-5 and TRBJ1-1; D call uncertain. This CDR3 is built from 14 residues. V lost 6 bases and J lost 8, with 19 bases in between. In germline, CDR1 is MNHEY, CDR2 SVGAGI. CDR3 protein: CASSRSRLGSEAFF. DNA of the CDR3: TGTGCCAGCAGCCGTTCCAGATTAGGGTCAGAAGCTTTCTTT.

Of note for this clone: Relative to the germline gene, one junction end is altered; a read error may explain this. The chain is built from TRBV11-2 and TRBJ1-2; weak D call: TRBD1 (6 bases). Germline CDR1 SGHAT, CDR2 FQNNGV. This CDR3 has 12 amino acids. CDR3 coding DNA: TGTGCCAGCAGCTTCGACTGGGGGGCCATGGCGTTC. This sequence encodes CASSFDWGAMAF.

The CDR3 reads CSGTADTQYF. CDR3 bases: TGCAGCGGCACAGCAGATACGCAGTATTTT. The chain has TRBV29-1 and TRBJ2-3; D not certain. V shed 7 bases and J shed 4 bases, with 6 bases lying between them. The CDR3 covers 10 residues. Germline-derived CDR1 and CDR2 are SQVTM and ANQGSEA.